These T cell receptor beta chains were read from a single sample in a study of beta chain features in type 1 diabetes. Profiled with immunoSEQ multiplex PCR; TCRdb holds only in-frame clones, not every one. The sample lists around 500,000 clones; over 10% were seen once. The sample taken for sequencing was naive CD4+ T cells from blood. Source of these receptors: a woman aged 18-29 years in good health. Each CDR3 is given with its conserved first and last residue. D genes are given only for firm matches. Clone size is stated in some rows and not others, as once, few, many or a class when expanded.

J: TRBJ2-4
D: -
size: few
length: 14
V: TRBV7-2
DNA: TGTGCCAGCAGCCACACGGGAGCCAAAAACATTCAGTACTTC
CDR3: CASSHTGAKNIQYF

J: TRBJ2-1
D: -
size: -
length: 15
V: TRBV5-1
DNA: TGCGCCAGCAGCTTAGGAGGGTCAACCTACAATGAGCAGTTCTTC
CDR3: CASSLGGSTYNEQFF

J: TRBJ2-3
D: -
size: -
length: 11
V: TRBV20-1
DNA: TGCAGTGCTCAAGACACAGATACGCAGTATTTT
CDR3: CSAQDTDTQYF

J: TRBJ2-5
D: TRBD1
size: -
length: 14
V: TRBV7-2
DNA: TGTGCCAGCAGCTTAAACAGGGGTCAAGAGACCCAGTACTTC
CDR3: CASSLNRGQETQYF

J: TRBJ1-1
D: -
size: -
length: 14
V: TRBV4-1
DNA: TGCGCCAGCAGCCAGCCCTTACAGAACACTGAAGCTTTCTTT
CDR3: CASSQPLQNTEAFF

J: TRBJ1-2
D: TRBD1
size: few
length: 15
V: TRBV29-1
DNA: TGCAGCGTTGCCCCGGGACAGGGCCCGAACTATGGCTACACCTTC
CDR3: CSVAPGQGPNYGYTF

J: TRBJ1-1
D: -
size: -
length: 13
V: TRBV6-5
DNA: TGTGCCAGCAGCCCTCTAGAGAACACTGAAGCTTTCTTT
CDR3: CASSPLENTEAFF

J: TRBJ2-3
D: TRBD1
size: -
length: 15
V: TRBV10-3
DNA: TGTGCCATCAGTGAGAGGGACAGGCTCACAGATACGCAGTATTTT
CDR3: CAISERDRLTDTQYF

J: TRBJ2-7
D: TRBD2
size: few
length: 15
V: TRBV6-1
DNA: TGTGCCAGCAGTGACAGCGGGGCAGGCTCCTACGAGCAGTACTTC
CDR3: CASSDSGAGSYEQYF

J: TRBJ2-1
D: -
size: few
length: 17
V: TRBV4-1
DNA: TGCGCCAGCAGCCAAGATACCCTCGGGGCCTCCTACAATGAGCAGTTCTTC
CDR3: CASSQDTLGASYNEQFF

J: TRBJ2-5
D: -
size: -
length: 13
V: TRBV7-8
DNA: TGTGCCAGCAGCTTAGCGCTGGAAGAGACCCAGTACTTC
CDR3: CASSLALEETQYF

J: TRBJ1-1
D: -
size: few
length: 13
V: TRBV18
DNA: TGTGCCAGCTCACCAAGGGTGAACACTGAAGCTTTCTTT
CDR3: CASSPRVNTEAFF

J: TRBJ2-5
D: -
size: few
length: 15
V: TRBV7-2
DNA: TGTGCCAGCAGCTCCGGGCGTGGGATCGTGGAGACCCAGTACTTC
CDR3: CASSSGRGIVETQYF

J: TRBJ2-1
D: TRBD2
size: few
length: 17
V: TRBV7-2
DNA: TGTGCCAGCAGCAACCGACTAGTTAGCGGGGTGTACAATGAGCAGTTCTTC
CDR3: CASSNRLVSGVYNEQFF

J: TRBJ2-5
D: -
size: few
length: 14
V: TRBV18
DNA: TGTGCCAGCTCACCATCCACCAGCCAAGAGACCCAGTACTTC
CDR3: CASSPSTSQETQYF

J: TRBJ2-3
D: -
size: many
length: 13
V: TRBV7-9
DNA: TGTGCCAGCAGCTTAACCCACACAGATACGCAGTATTTT
CDR3: CASSLTHTDTQYF

J: TRBJ2-5
D: -
size: few
length: 14
V: TRBV5-4
DNA: TGTGCCAGCAGCCCGTCCCCATTAGGGGAGACCCAGTACTTC
CDR3: CASSPSPLGETQYF

J: TRBJ1-1
D: TRBD1
size: few
length: 16
V: TRBV9
DNA: TGTGCCAGCAGCGTAGCTACGGGACAGGGTTACACTGAAGCTTTCTTT
CDR3: CASSVATGQGYTEAFF

J: TRBJ2-7
D: -
size: many
length: 17
V: TRBV21-1
DNA: TGTGCCAGCAGGCAAGTACTCGGACCCCCAAGCTCCTACGAGCAGTACTTC
CDR3: CASRQVLGPPSSYEQYF

J: TRBJ2-5
D: TRBD2
size: -
length: 14
V: TRBV25-1
DNA: TGTGCCAGCAGTGAGTCTAGCGGGAGAGAGACCCAGTACTTC
CDR3: CASSESSGRETQYF

J: TRBJ2-7
D: TRBD1
size: few
length: 14
V: TRBV15
DNA: TGTGCCACCAGCCGGACAGGGGTCAACTACGAGCAGTACTTC
CDR3: CATSRTGVNYEQYF

J: TRBJ2-7
D: -
size: -
length: 17
V: TRBV25-1
DNA: TGTGCCAGCAGTGAATGGCGCGGGGCTCGAGGGCGCTACGAGCAGTACTTC
CDR3: CASSEWRGARGRYEQYF

J: TRBJ2-1
D: -
size: -
length: 13
V: TRBV18
DNA: TGTGCCAGCTCGCGAACAACGGGGAATGAGCAGTTCTTC
CDR3: CASSRTTGNEQFF

J: TRBJ2-5
D: -
size: few
length: 11
V: TRBV2
DNA: TGTGCCAGCAGACAGGGAGAGACCCAGTACTTC
CDR3: CASRQGETQYF

J: TRBJ2-1
D: -
size: -
length: 15
V: TRBV6-6
DNA: TGTGCCAGCAGTTCCCTCGGGCTCTCCTACAATGAGCAGTTCTTC
CDR3: CASSSLGLSYNEQFF

J: TRBJ2-2
D: -
size: few
length: 13
V: TRBV19
DNA: TGTGCCAGTACCCGCCTAAACACCGGGGAGCTGTTTTTT
CDR3: CASTRLNTGELFF

J: TRBJ2-3
D: -
size: -
length: 15
V: TRBV7-2
DNA: TGTGCCAGCAGCTCGGGGCGGCTTAGCACAGATACGCAGTATTTT
CDR3: CASSSGRLSTDTQYF

J: TRBJ1-1
D: -
size: few
length: 16
V: TRBV28
DNA: TGTGCCAGCCCGTCTCCAGGGCGCACACTCAACACTGAAGCTTTCTTT
CDR3: CASPSPGRTLNTEAFF

J: TRBJ1-5
D: -
size: few
length: 11
V: TRBV1
DNA: TGCACCAGCAGCCGACCTTCGCCCCAGCATTTT
CDR3: CTSSRPSPQHF

J: TRBJ2-5
D: -
size: -
length: 13
V: TRBV27
DNA: TGTGCCAGCAGTCAAACAGGGATGGAGACCCAGTACTTC
CDR3: CASSQTGMETQYF

J: TRBJ1-4
D: -
size: few
length: 14
V: TRBV28
DNA: TGTGCCAGCAGTTTTGGGTCAACTAATGAAAAACTGTTTTTT
CDR3: CASSFGSTNEKLFF

J: TRBJ2-5
D: -
size: few
length: 13
V: TRBV4-3
DNA: TGCGCCAGCAGCCAAGGTGCCGGTGAGACCCAGTACTTC
CDR3: CASSQGAGETQYF

J: TRBJ2-1
D: -
size: -
length: 17
V: TRBV19
DNA: TGTGCCAGTAGTAGACCCCCAGACGGGGTCGGCTACAATGAGCAGTTCTTC
CDR3: CASSRPPDGVGYNEQFF

J: TRBJ2-3
D: -
size: few
length: 17
V: TRBV7-3
DNA: TGTGCCAGCAGCTTATCCCCAGGGGTTTTGGGGAGTGATACGCAGTATTTT
CDR3: CASSLSPGVLGSDTQYF

J: TRBJ1-1
D: -
size: -
length: 14
V: TRBV11-2
DNA: TGTGCCAGCAGCCCCCTGGCCGGGGATCCTGAAGCTTTCTTT
CDR3: CASSPLAGDPEAFF

J: TRBJ1-2
D: TRBD1
size: -
length: 15
V: TRBV4-1
DNA: TGCGCCAGCAGCAGACGGGACAGGGACTACTATGGCTACACCTTC
CDR3: CASSRRDRDYYGYTF

J: TRBJ2-7
D: TRBD1
size: -
length: 12
V: TRBV18
DNA: TGTGCCAGCTCACGCGACAGGGCCGAGCAGTACTTC
CDR3: CASSRDRAEQYF

J: TRBJ2-5
D: -
size: -
length: 16
V: TRBV4-3
DNA: TGCGCCAGCAGCCAAGATCGTAACAAGGGCCAAGAGACCCAGTACTTC
CDR3: CASSQDRNKGQETQYF

J: TRBJ1-2
D: TRBD1
size: -
length: 11
V: TRBV29-1
DNA: TGCAGCGGAGAGGGACAGCACGGCTACACCTTC
CDR3: CSGEGQHGYTF

J: TRBJ2-3
D: TRBD2
size: -
length: 15
V: TRBV7-3
DNA: TGTGCCAGCGCCCGTAGCGGGAGAAACACAGATACGCAGTATTTT
CDR3: CASARSGRNTDTQYF

J: TRBJ2-1
D: TRBD1
size: -
length: 14
V: TRBV10-3
DNA: TGTGCCATCAGCGGGACAGGTCACTACAATGAGCAGTTCTTC
CDR3: CAISGTGHYNEQFF

J: TRBJ2-1
D: TRBD1
size: many
length: 12
V: TRBV29-1
DNA: TGCAGCGTCCGGACAGGGGAGCCTGAGCAGTTCTTC
CDR3: CSVRTGEPEQFF

J: TRBJ2-3
D: -
size: few
length: 14
V: TRBV5-6
DNA: TGTGCCAGCAGCTTGGCTCTAGCCACAGATACGCAGTATTTT
CDR3: CASSLALATDTQYF

J: TRBJ2-3
D: TRBD1
size: -
length: 15
V: TRBV7-2
DNA: TGTGCCAGCAGCAAACGACAGGGGGCGACAGATACGCAGTATTTT
CDR3: CASSKRQGATDTQYF

J: TRBJ2-1
D: TRBD2
size: few
length: 15
V: TRBV30
DNA: TGTGCCTGGAGTCCCATACTAGCGCCCTACAATGAGCAGTTCTTC
CDR3: CAWSPILAPYNEQFF

J: TRBJ2-2
D: -
size: -
length: 14
V: TRBV28
DNA: TGTGCCAGCGTTCCGGTCCTCAGGGCCGGGGAGCTGTTTTTT
CDR3: CASVPVLRAGELFF

J: TRBJ2-7
D: TRBD2
size: -
length: 15
V: TRBV5-1
DNA: TGCGCCAGCAGCTTGGAAGGGCTAGCGGGAAACGAGCAGTACTTC
CDR3: CASSLEGLAGNEQYF

J: TRBJ2-1
D: -
size: -
length: 13
V: TRBV29-1
DNA: TGCAGCGGCCTGGACAGCCGCCCCACCGAGCAGTTCTTC
CDR3: CSGLDSRPTEQFF

J: TRBJ1-2
D: -
size: few
length: 12
V: TRBV30
DNA: TGTGCCTGGAGTGAAGATCCTTACGGCTACACCTTC
CDR3: CAWSEDPYGYTF

J: TRBJ2-7
D: TRBD1
size: -
length: 13
V: TRBV30
DNA: TGTGCCTGGAGAGCGACAGGGTCCTACGAGCAGTACTTC
CDR3: CAWRATGSYEQYF

J: TRBJ2-5
D: -
size: many
length: 11
V: TRBV10-3
DNA: TGTGCCATCAGTGACGCGGGGACCCAGTACTTC
CDR3: CAISDAGTQYF

J: TRBJ2-5
D: TRBD2
size: -
length: 14
V: TRBV10-3
DNA: TGTGCCATCAAAGATGCCTTAGCGGGTGAGACCCAGTACTTC
CDR3: CAIKDALAGETQYF